This TCR beta chain was retrieved from a study of shared clonotypes between healthy human individuals. Once extracted for a subset, genomic DNA was divided evenly among several immunoSEQ plates. Produced via immunoSEQ multiplex PCR; TCRdb's table is partial and in-frame only. Of approximately 1.4 million clones detected, approximately 98% appear once; the ten largest clones hold roughly 0.42%. This receptor was taken from a man aged 25-45 years in good health. The sample was naive CD4+ T cells sorted from blood. The sample's subset: CD45RA+ positively selected.

The CDR3 here is CASCTANTEAFF. CDR3 nucleotides: TGTGCCAGCTGTACGGCGAACACTGAAGCTTTCTTT. The V and J genes are TRBV2 and TRBJ1-1; D not resolved. The CDR3 runs to 12 residues. V lost 8 bases, J lost 1 base, and 8 bases lay in between. Germline V CDR1 and CDR2: SNHLY, FYNNEI.